These 30 T cell receptor beta chains originate from one sample sequenced in a study of Graves' ophthalmopathy and Graves' hyperthyroidism. TCR beta CDR3 regions were amplified from RNA transcripts. HTBI primers were employed in first-round RT-PCR, then a second-round multiplex PCR followed. TCRdb itself ran the multiplex PCR reads through MiXCR, one entry per CDR3 protein. There are around 1.1 million distinct CDR3 sequences in the sample; 35% to 40% occur only once, and more than 9.5% lies in the top ten. The sample comprised peripheral blood or thyroid tissue (not recorded which). The receptor source for this set is an adult man with Graves' hyperthyroidism.

The chain uses TRBV20-1 and TRBJ1-6, with TRBD1 identical over 9 bases. V was pared by 4 bases and J by 7 bases, with 8 bases of the junction left unmatched. This CDR3 is 15 amino acids long. Germline V gene lookup returns CDR1 DFQATT and CDR2 SNEGSKA (reference sequence). CDR3 nucleotides: TGCAGTGCTATAAGGACAGGGGCTGGGAATTCACCCCTCCACTTT. It yields the protein CSAIRTGAGNSPLHF.

The chain has TRBV2 and TRBJ2-7, with TRBD1 identical over 7 bases. Looked up from germline, CDR1 is SNHLY and CDR2 is FYNNEI. This CDR3 has 14 amino acids. The V and J ends lost 7 bases and 1 base, in that order; junction bases with no gene match: 7. The CDR3 nucleotides read TGTGCCAGCATTAGGCGACAGGGTTCCTACGAGCAGTACTTC. It encodes CASIRRQGSYEQYF.

The rearrangement uses TRBV5-1 and TRBJ1-1; weak D call: TRBD1 (6 bases). Germline V gene sequence: CDR1 SGHRS, CDR2 YFSETQ. CDR3 length equals 14 residues. Between the trimmed V and J ends, which lost 6 bases and 1 base, there was a span of 13 bases. CDR3 DNA sequence: TGCGCCAGCAACATTTTGGGACAGAACACTGAAGCTTTCTTT. Translation gives CASNILGQNTEAFF.

This clonotype was recorded at least ten times. The chain joins TRBV2 to TRBJ1-5, with D uncertain. Germline V gene lookup returns CDR1 SNHLY and CDR2 FYNNEI. V gave up 2 bases and J gave up 6 bases, with 8 bases separating them. The CDR3 spans 13 residues. The chain's CDR3 is CASSEYGSQPQHF. The CDR3 DNA is TGTGCCAGCAGTGAATATGGGAGTCAGCCCCAGCATTTT.

This clonotype was seen repeatedly, ten times or more. The V and J genes are TRBV5-1 and TRBJ1-1; D may be TRBD1 (6 bases). Germline assignment: CDR1 SGHRS and CDR2 YFSETQ. The CDR3 has 13 amino acids. Trimming left V 1 base short and J 8 bases short, with 12 bases between. The CDR3: CASSLIQGLEAFF. CDR3 sequence (DNA): TGCGCCAGCAGCTTGATACAGGGACTAGAAGCTTTCTTT.

This clonotype was detected only a few times. The rearrangement uses TRBV10-3 and TRBJ2-7, with D maybe TRBD1 (5 bases). Germline-derived CDR1 and CDR2 are ENHRY and SYGVKD. The CDR3 sequence is 10 residues long. V dropped 11 bases and J dropped 3 bases, with 8 bases sitting between them. CDR3 bases: TGTGCCTCAGGGATCTACGAGCAGTACTTC. Its translation is CASGIYEQYF.

This clonotype was recorded a few times. The chain uses TRBV9 and TRBJ1-5; 7 positions agree with TRBD1. This CDR3 is built from 15 residues. After removal of 3 bases from V and 7 bases from J, the junction contained 10 bases not matched to a gene. Germline-derived CDR1 and CDR2 are SGDLS and YYNGEE. CDR3 residues: CASSAGTGVGQPQHF. The CDR3 nucleotides read TGTGCCAGCAGCGCGGGAACAGGGGTGGGGCAGCCCCAGCATTTT.

The V gene is TRBV10-3, the J gene TRBJ1-2, with TRBD1 matching over 8 bases. Germline CDR1 ENHRY, CDR2 SYGVKD. The trim removed 7 bases at V and 4 bases at J, leaving 11 bases unmatched. The CDR3 contains 15 residues. The CDR3 is CAIKNPGQDVYGYTF. In DNA form, the CDR3 reads TGTGCCATCAAGAACCCGGGACAGGATGTCTATGGCTACACCTTC.

The chain couples TRBV7-9 to TRBJ1-6; D is unresolved. The CDR3 runs to 14 residues. The germline CDR1 and CDR2 sequences are SEHNR and FQNEAQ (reference sequence). Trimming took 7 bases from V and 7 from J, leaving 14 bases between them. The CDR3 spells CASTSTTENSPLHF. Here the CDR3 DNA reads TGTGCCAGCACCTCTACGACGGAGAATTCACCCCTCCACTTT.

The chain joins TRBV10-3 to TRBJ1-2; D unclear. CDR3 length: 10 residues. Trimming shortened V by 6 bases and J by 3 bases, and 2 bases separated the two germline ends. CDR1 ENHRY and CDR2 SYGVKD come from the germline V gene. CDR3 in DNA: TGTGCCATCAGGGACTATGGCTACACCTTC. Amino acid sequence: CAIRDYGYTF.

V and J are TRBV6-1 and TRBJ2-7; weak D call: TRBD2 (5 bases). V was pared by 5 bases and J by 9 bases, with 14 bases between. CDR1 and CDR2 from the germline V gene are MNHNS and SASEGT. This CDR3 is built from 12 residues. DNA for the CDR3: TGTGCCAGCAGTTTGGAGGATTTCGGGCAGTACTTC. As protein: CASSLEDFGQYF.

Concerning this clonotype itself: This may be a read error: a much more frequent sequence differs by one nucleotide. The CDR3 reads CSAIPPMTGNTESFF. CDR3 DNA sequence: TGCAGTGCTATCCCCCCTATGACGGGGAACACTGAATCTTTCTTT. The chain joins TRBV20-1 to TRBJ1-1; D is ambiguous. CDR1 is DFQATT and CDR2 is SNEGSKA in the germline V gene (reference sequence). This CDR3 contains 15 residues.

CDR3 sequence: CASSLGQSYSNQPQHF. As DNA, the CDR3 is TGTGCCAGCAGCTTGGGACAGAGCTATAGCAATCAGCCCCAGCATTTT. The V and J genes are TRBV5-6 and TRBJ1-5, with a tentative D call TRBD1 (5 bases). Trimming cost V 0 bases and J 0 bases, with 10 bases left between them. The CDR3 is 16 amino acids. Germline lookup yields CDR1 SGHDT and CDR2 YYEEEE.

Ten or more counts support this clonotype. V and J are TRBV19 and TRBJ1-1, with D tentatively TRBD1 (5 bases). There are 12 residues in the CDR3. V was trimmed by 4 bases and J by 6 bases, leaving 9 bases between them. Germline lookup yields CDR1 LNHDA and CDR2 SQIVND (reference sequence). This chain's CDR3 is CASSTGPSEAFF. The DNA for the CDR3 is TGTGCCAGTAGTACAGGGCCGTCTGAAGCTTTCTTT.

This clonotype came up many times. The CDR3 DNA reads as TGCGCCAGCAGCCACCGACTAGGGGATGGCTACACCTTC. It is translated as CASSHRLGDGYTF. The V and J genes are TRBV4-3 and TRBJ1-2, with D possibly TRBD1 on 5 matching bases. Deletions cut 3 bases from V and 6 bases from J, with 11 bases between. Germline V CDR1 and CDR2: LGHNA, YSLEER. CDR3 length: 13 amino acids.

In regard to this clonotype: A much larger clone differs by one base, so this may be a read error. The rearrangement joins TRBV7-4 to TRBJ1-5, with D maybe TRBD1 (6 bases). Germline CDR1 reads SGHVT; CDR2 reads SQSDAQ. CDR3 length: 15 residues. CDR3 residues: CASSDPGDSSQPQHF. The CDR3 nucleotides read TGTGCCAGCAGCGACCCAGGGGATAGCAGTCAGCCCCAGCATTTT.

The chain employs TRBV11-1 and TRBJ1-5, with D unclear. CDR3 length: 14 amino acids. V lost 1 base and J 4 bases, leaving 8 bases between the germline ends. CDR1 and CDR2 (germline): SGHAT, FQDESV (reference sequence). The CDR3: CASSLEGENQPQHF. CDR3 in DNA: TGTGCCAGCAGCTTAGAGGGAGAGAATCAGCCCCAGCATTTT.

This clonotype occurred many times. Germline and junction disagree at one end, which may indicate a read error. This chain uses TRBV11-2 with TRBJ2-5; a weak D match, TRBD1 (6 bases). Per the germline V gene, CDR1 is SGHAT and CDR2 is FQNNGV. The CDR3 is 14 amino acids. CDR3 region: CASSLDRGPETQYF. The DNA for the CDR3 is TGCGCCAGCAGCTTGGACAGAGGACCGGAGACCCAGTACTTC.

Ten or more counts support this clonotype. The chain is built from TRBV9 and TRBJ2-3; D is unresolved. Germline values: CDR1 SGDLS, CDR2 YYNGEE. The CDR3 runs 14 residues. Trimming stripped 0 bases from V and 1 base from J, with 6 bases between. The CDR3 coding sequence is TGTGCCAGCAGCGTAGCTTTTGGCACAGATACGCAGTATTTT. Amino acids: CASSVAFGTDTQYF.

The V gene is TRBV6-6, the J gene TRBJ2-2; D is tentatively TRBD1 or TRBD2 (7 bases each). Trimming removed 7 bases at V and 9 bases at J, with 12 bases between. CDR3 length equals 12 residues. Germline V lookup: CDR1 MNHNY, CDR2 SVGAGI (reference sequence). The DNA for the CDR3 is TGTGCCAGCACCAGGGGGGGCCGGGAGCTGTTTTTT. This translates into CASTRGGRELFF.

The chain has TRBV12-3 or TRBV12-4 and TRBJ2-7; 8 nucleotides agree with TRBD2. The CDR3 has 18 amino acids. Trimming at V came to 5 bases and at J to 0 bases, leaving 15 bases not matched to a gene. CDR3 in DNA: TGTGCCAGCAGTACCGGGACTAGTCCTCCTTTGAGCTCCTACGAGCAGTACTTC. It is translated as CASSTGTSPPLSSYEQYF.

The chain uses TRBV5-1 and TRBJ2-7; a weak D match, TRBD2 (6 bases). The CDR3 has 14 amino acids. CDR1 is SGHRS, CDR2 YFSETQ, per germline. Between the trimmed V and J ends, which lost 9 bases and 3 bases, there was a span of 19 bases. The CDR3 bases are TGCGCCAACTATTTACAGCGGGTGGGCTACGAGCAGTACTTC. It specifies CANYLQRVGYEQYF.

V gene TRBV7-9 combines with J gene TRBJ1-1; perhaps TRBD1 as D (6 bases). The CDR3 spans 14 residues. The germline CDR1 and CDR2 sequences are SEHNR and FQNEAQ (reference sequence). The germline V and J ends were trimmed by 5 bases and 6 bases, with 16 bases remaining between them. The chain's CDR3 is CASSIFTGSAEAFF. The CDR3, as DNA: TGTGCCAGCAGCATATTTACAGGGAGCGCTGAAGCTTTCTTT.

V is TRBV10-1 and J is TRBJ1-1, with D tentatively TRBD1 (5 bases). The V end lost 2 bases, the J end lost 9 bases, and 7 bases lay between the germline ends. In germline, CDR1 is WNHNN, CDR2 SYGVQD (reference sequence). CDR3 length: 11 residues. CDR3 sequence: CASSEAGKAFF. In nucleotides, the CDR3 is TGCGCCAGCAGTGAGGCAGGGAAAGCTTTCTTT.

To note about this clonotype: This may arise from a read error, as a much more abundant clone is one base away. This chain connects TRBV19 to TRBJ2-2, with a possible D match to TRBD1 (5 bases). The CDR3 sequence is 15 residues long. V was pared by 7 bases and J by 9 bases, with 21 bases between. Germline lookup yields CDR1 LNHDA and CDR2 SQIVND (reference sequence). This CDR3 is CASTWQGANTRELFF. CDR3 bases: TGTGCCAGTACCTGGCAAGGGGCGAATACCAGGGAGCTGTTTTTT.

This clonotype showed up many times. J is TRBJ1-3 and V is TRBV6-6; D not certain. Germline lookup yields CDR1 MNHNY and CDR2 SVGAGI (reference sequence). Trimming shortened V by 2 bases and J by 0 bases, and 5 bases separated the two germline ends. CDR3 length: 14 residues. CDR3 in DNA: TGTGCCAGCAGTTACGGGTCCTCTGGAAACACCATATATTTT. As protein: CASSYGSSGNTIYF.

Worth noting for this clonotype: A read error may be the cause here, since a much bigger clone is one base away. J is TRBJ1-2 and V is TRBV10-3; possibly TRBD1 for D (6 bases). This CDR3 has 15 amino acids. V was clipped by 8 bases and J by 1 base, with 17 bases between them. Germline-derived CDR1 and CDR2 are ENHRY and SYGVKD. The CDR3: CAIHREESDNYGYTF. In DNA, the CDR3 is TGTGCCATCCACAGGGAAGAGAGCGATAACTATGGCTACACCTTC.

This clonotype occurred a few times. This rearrangement joins TRBV11-2 to TRBJ2-7; D is tentatively TRBD1 or TRBD2 (5 bases each). The V gene's germline CDR1 is SGHAT and CDR2 FQNNGV. Trimming pared 5 bases from V and 0 bases from J, leaving 14 bases between. CDR3 length: 15 amino acids. The CDR3 is CASSNRGTFSYEQYF. The CDR3 DNA sequence: TGTGCCAGCAGCAATAGAGGGACGTTCTCCTACGAGCAGTACTTC.

The chain links TRBV7-8 to TRBJ2-7, with TRBD1 as a possible D gene (6 bases). The CDR3 sequence is 14 residues long. Germline assignment: CDR1 SGHVS and CDR2 FQNEAQ. V was shortened by 4 bases and J by 3 bases, with 13 bases between the two germline ends. CDR3 DNA: TGTGCCAGCAGCTCATACGGACAGAACTACGAGCAGTACTTC. This gives the protein CASSSYGQNYEQYF.

This clonotype was seen many times. The chain links TRBV7-9 to TRBJ1-4; D gene unclear. The V gene's germline CDR1 is SEHNR and CDR2 FQNEAQ (reference sequence). Trimming removed 5 bases from V and 8 bases from J, with 9 bases in between. The CDR3 covers 12 residues. The CDR3 bases are TGTGCCAGCAGCCTCGGGGTCGAAAAACTGTTTTTT. Protein product: CASSLGVEKLFF.